The present TCR beta chain was sequenced within a study of TIL therapy for anti-PD-1-resistant metastatic lung cancer. Study information: Progressing patients received lymphodepletion, expanded TIL infusion and IL-2. Median patient age was approximately 59, ranging about 35-85 years. Tumors carried a median about 1.5 non-synonymous mutations per megabase.

This was the immunoSEQ v3 assay. Libraries were sequenced to 2 million to 2.5 million read pairs (survey) or about 5-6.5 million (deep). Here immunoSEQ multiplex PCR was the method, and the copy in TCRdb shows in-frame clones only, minus some. This table has about 36,000 clones, more than 60% appearing once. The sample holds one count of this clone. The time point denotes: pre-treatment sample, taken before nivolumab and TIL therapy. Germline CDR1 and CDR2: LGHNA and YNFKEQ. With 0 bases removed from V and 1 base from J, the gap between germline ends came to 13 bases. CDR3 size: 18 residues. This specimen was blood, taken at baseline. The source is a person between 30 and 80 years old with non-small cell lung cancer. The rearrangement links TRBV4-2 to TRBJ2-6; D tentatively fits TRBD1 or TRBD2 (6 bases each). The CDR3 nucleotides read TGTGCCAGCAGCCAAGAGCTTCAAGGGGGGTCTGGGGCCAACGTCCTGACTTTC. Translation gives CASSQELQGGSGANVLTF.